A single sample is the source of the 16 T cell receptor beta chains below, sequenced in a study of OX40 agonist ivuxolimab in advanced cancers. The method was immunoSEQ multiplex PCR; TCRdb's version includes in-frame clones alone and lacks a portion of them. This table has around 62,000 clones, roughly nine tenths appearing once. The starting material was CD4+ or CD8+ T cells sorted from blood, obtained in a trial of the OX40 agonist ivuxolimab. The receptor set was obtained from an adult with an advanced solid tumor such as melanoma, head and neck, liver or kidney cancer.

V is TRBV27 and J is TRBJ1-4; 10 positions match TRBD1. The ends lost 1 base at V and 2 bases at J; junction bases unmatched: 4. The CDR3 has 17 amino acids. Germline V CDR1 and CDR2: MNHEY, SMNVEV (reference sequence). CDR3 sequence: CASSLWGQGSTNEKLFF. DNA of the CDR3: TGTGCCAGCAGTTTATGGGGACAGGGGTCCACTAATGAAAAACTGTTTTTT.

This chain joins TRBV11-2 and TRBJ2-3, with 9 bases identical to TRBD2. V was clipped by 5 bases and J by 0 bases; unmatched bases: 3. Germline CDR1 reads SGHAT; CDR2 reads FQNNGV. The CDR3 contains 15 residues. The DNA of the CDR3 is TGTGCCAGCAGCCAACTAGCGGGTAGCACAGATACGCAGTATTTT. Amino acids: CASSQLAGSTDTQYF.

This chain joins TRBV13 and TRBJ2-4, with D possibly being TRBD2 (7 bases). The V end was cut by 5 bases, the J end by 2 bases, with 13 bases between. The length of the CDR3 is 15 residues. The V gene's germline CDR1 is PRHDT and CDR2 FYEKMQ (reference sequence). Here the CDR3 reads CASSRRGASKNIQYF. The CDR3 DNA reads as TGTGCCAGCAGCCGCCGGGGGGCGTCCAAAAACATTCAGTACTTC.

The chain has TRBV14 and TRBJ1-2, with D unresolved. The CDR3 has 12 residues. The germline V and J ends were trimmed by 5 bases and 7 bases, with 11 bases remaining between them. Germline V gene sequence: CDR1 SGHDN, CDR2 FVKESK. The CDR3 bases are TGTGCCAGCAGCTTGGGATTGGGTGGCTACACCTTC. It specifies CASSLGLGGYTF.

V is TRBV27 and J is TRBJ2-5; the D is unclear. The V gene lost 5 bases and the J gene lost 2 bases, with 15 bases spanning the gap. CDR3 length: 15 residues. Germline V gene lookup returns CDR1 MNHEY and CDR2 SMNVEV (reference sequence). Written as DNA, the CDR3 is TGTGCCAGCAGTCCCTCCGACCGGGCTCAAGAGACCCAGTACTTC. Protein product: CASSPSDRAQETQYF.

The CDR3 sequence: CASSQDSGLAQETQYF. CDR3 DNA: TGCGCCAGCAGCCAAGATAGTGGACTCGCCCAAGAGACCCAGTACTTC. The rearrangement uses TRBV4-3 and TRBJ2-5, with D maybe TRBD2 (5 bases). The CDR3 is 16 amino acids. Looked up from germline, CDR1 is LGHNA and CDR2 is YSLEER. Trimming removed 0 bases from V and 1 base from J, with 12 bases in between.

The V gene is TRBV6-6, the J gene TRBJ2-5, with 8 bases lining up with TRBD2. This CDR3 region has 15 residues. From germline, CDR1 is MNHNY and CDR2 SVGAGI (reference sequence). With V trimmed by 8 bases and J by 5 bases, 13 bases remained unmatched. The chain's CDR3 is CASLKRESRWETQYF. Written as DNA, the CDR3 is TGTGCCAGCCTTAAGCGGGAGAGTAGGTGGGAGACCCAGTACTTC.

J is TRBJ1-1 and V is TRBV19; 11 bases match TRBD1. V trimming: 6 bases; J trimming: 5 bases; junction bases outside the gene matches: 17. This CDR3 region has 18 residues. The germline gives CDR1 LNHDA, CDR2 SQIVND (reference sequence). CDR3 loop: CASRQPRDRGILGTEAFF. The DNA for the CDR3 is TGTGCCAGTAGGCAACCGAGGGACAGGGGGATACTGGGAACTGAAGCTTTCTTT.

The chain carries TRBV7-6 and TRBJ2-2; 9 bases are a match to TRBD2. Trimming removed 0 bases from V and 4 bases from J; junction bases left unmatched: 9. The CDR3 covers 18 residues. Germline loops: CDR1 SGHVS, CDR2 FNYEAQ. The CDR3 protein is CASSLARGGGPRTGELFF. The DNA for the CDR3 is TGTGCCAGCAGCTTAGCGCGGGGGGGAGGGCCGCGCACCGGGGAGCTGTTTTTT.

CDR3 coding DNA: TGTGCCAGCAGTCTCACGAGGGAAGGCAATCAGCCCCAGCATTTT. It yields the protein CASSLTREGNQPQHF. V is TRBV27 and J is TRBJ1-5; D is unclear. Germline CDR1 is MNHEY and CDR2 is SMNVEV (reference sequence). This CDR3 region has 15 residues. The V end lost 5 bases, the J end lost 2 bases, and 13 bases lay between the germline ends.

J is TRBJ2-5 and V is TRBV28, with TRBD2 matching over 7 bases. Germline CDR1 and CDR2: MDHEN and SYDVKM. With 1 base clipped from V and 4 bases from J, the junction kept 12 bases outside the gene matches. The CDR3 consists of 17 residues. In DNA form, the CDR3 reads TGTGCCAGCAGTTTATTGCAGCGGGGAGGGATTGGAGAGACCCAGTACTTC. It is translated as CASSLLQRGGIGETQYF.

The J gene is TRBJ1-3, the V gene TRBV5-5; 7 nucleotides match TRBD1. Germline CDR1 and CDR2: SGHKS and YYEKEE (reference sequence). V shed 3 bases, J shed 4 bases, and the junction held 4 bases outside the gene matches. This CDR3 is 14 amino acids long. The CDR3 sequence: CASSSTGWGNTIYF. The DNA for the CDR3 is TGTGCCAGCAGCTCGACAGGGTGGGGAAACACCATATATTTT.

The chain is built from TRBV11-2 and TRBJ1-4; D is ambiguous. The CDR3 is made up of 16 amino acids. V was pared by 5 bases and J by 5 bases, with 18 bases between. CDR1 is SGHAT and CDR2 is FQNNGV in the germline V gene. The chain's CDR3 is CASSPRAGWGNEKLFF. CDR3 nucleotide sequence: TGTGCCAGCAGCCCCCGCGCCGGGTGGGGAAATGAAAAACTGTTTTTT.

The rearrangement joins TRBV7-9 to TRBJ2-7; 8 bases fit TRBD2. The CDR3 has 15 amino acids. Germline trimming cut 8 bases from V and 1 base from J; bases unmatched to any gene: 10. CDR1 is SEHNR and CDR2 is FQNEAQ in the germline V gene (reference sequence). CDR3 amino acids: CASSPPGLGSYEQYF. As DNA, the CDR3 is TGTGCCAGCTCCCCCCCGGGACTAGGATCCTACGAGCAGTACTTC.

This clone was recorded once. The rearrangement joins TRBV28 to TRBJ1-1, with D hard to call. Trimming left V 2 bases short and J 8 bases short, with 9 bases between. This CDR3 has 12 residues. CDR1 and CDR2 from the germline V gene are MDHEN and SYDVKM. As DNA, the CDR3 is TGTGCCAGCAGTTTAGGCATCTTGGAAGCTTTCTTT. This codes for CASSLGILEAFF. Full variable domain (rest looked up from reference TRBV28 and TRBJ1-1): DVKVTQSSRYLVKRTGEKVFLECVQDMDHENMFWYRQDPGLGLRLIYFSYDVKMKEKGDIPEGYSVSREKKERFSLILESASTNQTSMYLCASSLGILEAFFGQGTRLTVV.

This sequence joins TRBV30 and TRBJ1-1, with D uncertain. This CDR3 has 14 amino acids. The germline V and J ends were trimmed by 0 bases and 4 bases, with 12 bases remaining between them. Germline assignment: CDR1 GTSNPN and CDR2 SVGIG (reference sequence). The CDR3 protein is CAWSVGYGITEAFF. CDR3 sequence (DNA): TGTGCCTGGAGTGTGGGATACGGGATCACTGAAGCTTTCTTT. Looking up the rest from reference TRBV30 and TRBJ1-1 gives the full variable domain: SQTIHQWPATLVQPVGSPLSLECTVEGTSNPNLYWYRQAAGRGLQLLFYSVGIGQISSEVPQNLSASRPQDRQFILSSKKLLLSDSGFYLCAWSVGYGITEAFFGQGTRLTVV.